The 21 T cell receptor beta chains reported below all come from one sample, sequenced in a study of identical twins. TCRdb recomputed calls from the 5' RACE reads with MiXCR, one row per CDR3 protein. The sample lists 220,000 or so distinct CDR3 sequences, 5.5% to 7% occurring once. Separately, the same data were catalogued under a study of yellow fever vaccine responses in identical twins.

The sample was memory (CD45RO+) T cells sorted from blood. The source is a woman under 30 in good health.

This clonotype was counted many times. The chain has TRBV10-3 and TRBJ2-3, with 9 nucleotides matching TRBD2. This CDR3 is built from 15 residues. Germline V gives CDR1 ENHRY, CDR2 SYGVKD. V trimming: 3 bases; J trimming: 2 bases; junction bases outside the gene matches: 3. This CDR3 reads CAISETSGYTDTQYF. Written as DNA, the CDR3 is TGTGCCATCAGTGAAACTAGCGGGTACACAGATACGCAGTATTTT.

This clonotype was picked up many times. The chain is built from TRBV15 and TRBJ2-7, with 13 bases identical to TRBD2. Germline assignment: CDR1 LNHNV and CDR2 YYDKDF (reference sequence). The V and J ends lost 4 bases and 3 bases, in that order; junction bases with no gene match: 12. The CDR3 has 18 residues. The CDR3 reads CATSKNLGLAGEYYEQYF. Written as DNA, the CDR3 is TGTGCCACCAGCAAAAACCTCGGACTAGCGGGAGAATACTACGAGCAGTACTTC.

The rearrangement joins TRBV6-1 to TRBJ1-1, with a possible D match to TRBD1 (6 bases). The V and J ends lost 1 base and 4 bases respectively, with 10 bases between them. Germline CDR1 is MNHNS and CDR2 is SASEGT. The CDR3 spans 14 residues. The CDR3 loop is CASSEGEGGTEAFF. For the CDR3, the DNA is TGTGCCAGCAGTGAAGGGGAGGGGGGCACTGAAGCTTTCTTT.

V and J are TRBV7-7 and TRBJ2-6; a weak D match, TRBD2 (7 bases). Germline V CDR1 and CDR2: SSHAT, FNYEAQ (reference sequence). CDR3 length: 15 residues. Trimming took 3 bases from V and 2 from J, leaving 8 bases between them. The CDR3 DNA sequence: TGTGCCAGCAGCTTGGGGGGGCCTGGGGCCAACGTCCTGACTTTC. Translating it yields CASSLGGPGANVLTF. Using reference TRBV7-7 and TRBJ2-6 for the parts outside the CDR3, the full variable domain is GAGVSQSPRYKVTKRGQDVTLRCDPISSHATLYWYQQALGQGPEFLTYFNYEAQPDKSGLPSDRFSAERPEGSISTLTIQRTEQRDSAMYRCASSLGGPGANVLTFGAGSRLTVL.

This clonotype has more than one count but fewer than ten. The CDR3 coding sequence is TGCAGCGGCACAGGGGGCGGGGAGACCCAGTACTTC. Its protein is CSGTGGGETQYF. The chain employs TRBV29-1 and TRBJ2-5, with 9 bases that match TRBD1. This CDR3 is 12 amino acids long. V was pared by 7 bases and J by 5 bases, with 5 bases of the junction left unmatched. Germline values: CDR1 SQVTM, CDR2 ANQGSEA.

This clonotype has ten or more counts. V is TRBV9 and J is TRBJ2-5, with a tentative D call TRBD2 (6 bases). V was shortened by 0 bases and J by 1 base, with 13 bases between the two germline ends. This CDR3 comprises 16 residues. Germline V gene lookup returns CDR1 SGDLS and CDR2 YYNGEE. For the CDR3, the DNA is TGTGCCAGCAGCGTAGACCAGGGAGGAGTCCAAGAGACCCAGTACTTC. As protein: CASSVDQGGVQETQYF.

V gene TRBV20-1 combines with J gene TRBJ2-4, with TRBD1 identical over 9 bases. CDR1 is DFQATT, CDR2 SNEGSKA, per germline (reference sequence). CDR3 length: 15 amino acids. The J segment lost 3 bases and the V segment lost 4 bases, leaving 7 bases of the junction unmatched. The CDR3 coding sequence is TGCAGTGCTAAACAGGGGGCGGAGGGCAAAAACATTCAGTACTTC. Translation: CSAKQGAEGKNIQYF.

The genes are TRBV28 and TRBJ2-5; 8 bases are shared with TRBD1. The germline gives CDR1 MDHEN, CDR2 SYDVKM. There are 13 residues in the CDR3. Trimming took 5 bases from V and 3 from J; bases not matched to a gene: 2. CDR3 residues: CASSDRGKETQYF. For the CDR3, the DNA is TGTGCCAGCAGTGACAGGGGAAAAGAGACCCAGTACTTC.

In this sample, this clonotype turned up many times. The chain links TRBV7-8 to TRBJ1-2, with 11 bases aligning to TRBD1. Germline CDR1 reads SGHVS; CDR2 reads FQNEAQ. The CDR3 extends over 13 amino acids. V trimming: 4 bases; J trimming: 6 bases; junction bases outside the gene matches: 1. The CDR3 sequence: CASSSDRGHGYTF. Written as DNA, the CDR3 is TGTGCCAGCAGCTCGGACAGGGGGCATGGCTACACCTTC.

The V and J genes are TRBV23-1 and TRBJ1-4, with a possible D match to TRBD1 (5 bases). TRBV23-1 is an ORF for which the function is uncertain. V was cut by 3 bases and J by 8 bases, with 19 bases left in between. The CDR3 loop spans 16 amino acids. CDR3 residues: CASSQPTRGVGEKLFF. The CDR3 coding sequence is TGCGCCAGCAGTCAGCCCACTCGGGGCGTCGGCGAAAAACTGTTTTTT.

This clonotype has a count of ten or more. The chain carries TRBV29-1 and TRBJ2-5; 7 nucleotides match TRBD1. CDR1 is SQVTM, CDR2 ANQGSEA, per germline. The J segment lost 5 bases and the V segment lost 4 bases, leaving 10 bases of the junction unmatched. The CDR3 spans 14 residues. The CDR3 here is CSVGLTGNVETQYF. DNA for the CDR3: TGCAGCGTTGGATTGACAGGGAATGTGGAGACCCAGTACTTC.

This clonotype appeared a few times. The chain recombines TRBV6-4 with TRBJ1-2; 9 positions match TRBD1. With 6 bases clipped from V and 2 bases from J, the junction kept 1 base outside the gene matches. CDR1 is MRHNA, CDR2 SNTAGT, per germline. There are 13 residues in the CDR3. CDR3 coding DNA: TGTGCCAGCAGAGGGACAGGGAACTATGGCTACACCTTC. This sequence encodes CASRGTGNYGYTF.

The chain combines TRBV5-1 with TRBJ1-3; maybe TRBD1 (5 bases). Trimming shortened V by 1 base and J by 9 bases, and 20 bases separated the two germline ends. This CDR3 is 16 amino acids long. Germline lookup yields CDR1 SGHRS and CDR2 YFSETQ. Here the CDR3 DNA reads TGCGCCAGCAGCTTGCAGTTCCAGGGTCTGGCAGGCACCATATATTTT. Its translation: CASSLQFQGLAGTIYF.

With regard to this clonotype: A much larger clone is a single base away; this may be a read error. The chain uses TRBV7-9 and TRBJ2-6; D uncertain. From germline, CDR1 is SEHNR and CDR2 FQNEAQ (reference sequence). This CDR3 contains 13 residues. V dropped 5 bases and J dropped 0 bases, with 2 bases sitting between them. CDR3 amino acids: CASSHSGANVLTF. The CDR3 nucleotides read TGTGCCAGCAGCCACTCTGGGGCCAACGTCCTGACTTTC.

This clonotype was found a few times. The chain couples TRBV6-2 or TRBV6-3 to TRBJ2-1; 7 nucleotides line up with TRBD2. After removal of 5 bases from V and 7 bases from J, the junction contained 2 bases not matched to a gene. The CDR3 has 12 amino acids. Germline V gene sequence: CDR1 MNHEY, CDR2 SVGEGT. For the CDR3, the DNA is TGTGCCAGCAGTGGGAGGGAGAATGAGCAGTTCTTC. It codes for CASSGRENEQFF.

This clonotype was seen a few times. The CDR3 here is CASSKLAGVGEQYF. CDR3 sequence (DNA): TGTGCCAGCAGTAAACTAGCGGGAGTAGGCGAGCAGTACTTC. The gene calls are TRBV12-3 or TRBV12-4 and TRBJ2-7; TRBD2 matches 11 bases. The CDR3 runs 14 residues. With V trimmed by 5 bases and J by 6 bases, 6 bases remained unmatched.

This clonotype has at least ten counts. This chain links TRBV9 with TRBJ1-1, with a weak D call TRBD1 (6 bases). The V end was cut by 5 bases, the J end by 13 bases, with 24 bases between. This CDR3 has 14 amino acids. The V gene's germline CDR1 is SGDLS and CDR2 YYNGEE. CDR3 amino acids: CASSPTGSGTSIFF. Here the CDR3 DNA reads TGTGCCAGCAGTCCTACAGGGAGCGGAACCTCGATTTTCTTT.

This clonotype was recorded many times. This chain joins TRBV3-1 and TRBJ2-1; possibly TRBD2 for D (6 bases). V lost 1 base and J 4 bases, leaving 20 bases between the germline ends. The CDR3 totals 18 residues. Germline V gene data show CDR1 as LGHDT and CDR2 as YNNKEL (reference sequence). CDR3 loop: CASSQVVLAAREYNEQFF. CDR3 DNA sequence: TGTGCCAGCAGCCAAGTAGTACTAGCTGCCCGAGAATACAATGAGCAGTTCTTC.

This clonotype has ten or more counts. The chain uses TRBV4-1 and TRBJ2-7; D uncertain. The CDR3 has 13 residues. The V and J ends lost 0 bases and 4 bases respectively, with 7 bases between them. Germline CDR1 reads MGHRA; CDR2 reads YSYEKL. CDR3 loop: CASSQDVGYEQYV. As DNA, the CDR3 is TGCGCCAGCAGCCAAGATGTGGGTTACGAGCAGTACGTC.

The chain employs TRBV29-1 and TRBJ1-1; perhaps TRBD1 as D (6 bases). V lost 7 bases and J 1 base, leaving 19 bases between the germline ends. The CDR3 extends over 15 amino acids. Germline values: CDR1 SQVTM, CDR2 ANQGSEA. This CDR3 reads CSAIGTTRTNTEAFF. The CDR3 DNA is TGCAGCGCGATCGGGACAACGCGAACGAACACTGAAGCTTTCTTT. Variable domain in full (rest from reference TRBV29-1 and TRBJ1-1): SAVISQKPSRDICQRGTSLTIQCQVDSQVTMMFWYRQQPGQSLTLIATANQGSEATYESGFVIDKFPISRPNLTFSTLTVSNMSPEDSSIYLCSAIGTTRTNTEAFFGQGTRLTVV.

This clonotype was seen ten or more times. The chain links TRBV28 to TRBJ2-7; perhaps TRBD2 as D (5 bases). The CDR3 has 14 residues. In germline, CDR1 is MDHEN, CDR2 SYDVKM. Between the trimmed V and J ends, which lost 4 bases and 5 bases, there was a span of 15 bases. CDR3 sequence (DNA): TGTGCCAGCAGTTCCCCCAGGAGGAGCGACGAGCAGTACGTC. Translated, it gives CASSSPRRSDEQYV.